These T cell receptor beta chains were read from a single sample in a study of cytomegalovirus exposure and HLA in healthy donors. Sequenced by immunoSEQ multiplex PCR; TCRdb stores in-frame clones only, minus some. The table lists 200,000 to 300,000 clones, approximately 84% of them singletons. The sequenced sample consisted of PBMCs. The receptor source for this set is a woman aged 25 to 39 in good health and CMV-seropositive. Each CDR3 is given with its conserved first and last residue. Fields, in order: CDR3 DNA, CDR3 protein, D gene, J gene, clone size, V gene. The D gene is left open where the match is weak. Only some rows state a clone size, as once, few, many or a class for expanded clones.

CDR3 DNA: TGTGCCAGCAGCTTGCTAGCGGGAGCGGCAGATACGCAGTATTTT; CDR3 protein: CASSLLAGAADTQYF; D gene: TRBD2; J gene: TRBJ2-3; clone size: once; V gene: TRBV7-3
CDR3 DNA: TGTGCCAGCAGCCGCCAGGGAACGGTTAATGAAAAACTGTTTTTT; CDR3 protein: CASSRQGTVNEKLFF; D gene: NA; J gene: TRBJ1-4; clone size: NA; V gene: TRBV5-4
CDR3 DNA: TGCAGCGTTAAGGAAGCTGGGACAGTCAACGGAGCTTTCTTT; CDR3 protein: CSVKEAGTVNGAFF; D gene: TRBD1; J gene: TRBJ1-1; clone size: NA; V gene: TRBV29-1
CDR3 DNA: TGTGCCACAGGGCCCGGGAGGGCCGGTAATGAGCAGTTCTTC; CDR3 protein: CATGPGRAGNEQFF; D gene: TRBD2; J gene: TRBJ2-1; clone size: NA; V gene: TRBV19
CDR3 DNA: TGTGCCAGCAGCTGGAGCGGGCGGTCCTACAATGAGCAGTTCTTC; CDR3 protein: CASSWSGRSYNEQFF; D gene: NA; J gene: TRBJ2-1; clone size: NA; V gene: TRBV11-2
CDR3 DNA: TGTGCCAGCAGCAACAGGATTACCAAAAACATTCAGTACTTC; CDR3 protein: CASSNRITKNIQYF; D gene: NA; J gene: TRBJ2-4; clone size: NA; V gene: TRBV11-2
CDR3 DNA: TGTGCCAGCAGCCTAAAGACAGAGGCCTCTGGAAACACCATATATTTT; CDR3 protein: CASSLKTEASGNTIYF; D gene: NA; J gene: TRBJ1-3; clone size: NA; V gene: TRBV5-4
CDR3 DNA: TGTGCCAGCAGTCAGGGCCGGAGCACTCCTTACGAGCAGTACTTC; CDR3 protein: CASSQGRSTPYEQYF; D gene: NA; J gene: TRBJ2-7; clone size: NA; V gene: TRBV2
CDR3 DNA: TGTGCCAGCAGCCCGTGGACAGGGATCGACACTGAAGCTTTCTTT; CDR3 protein: CASSPWTGIDTEAFF; D gene: TRBD1; J gene: TRBJ1-1; clone size: NA; V gene: TRBV14
CDR3 DNA: TGTGCCAGCAGGGGGACAGGTCGTCTCCCTTTCTTT; CDR3 protein: CASRGTGRLPFF; D gene: TRBD1; J gene: TRBJ1-1; clone size: NA; V gene: TRBV28
CDR3 DNA: TGCGCCAGCAGCGATGCCCCGGGACAGGGGGCCTACGAGCAGTACTTC; CDR3 protein: CASSDAPGQGAYEQYF; D gene: TRBD1; J gene: TRBJ2-7; clone size: NA; V gene: TRBV5-1
CDR3 DNA: TGCGCCAGCAGCCTACATAGCGGGAGTAACAACAATGAGCAGTTCTTC; CDR3 protein: CASSLHSGSNNNEQFF; D gene: TRBD2; J gene: TRBJ2-1; clone size: NA; V gene: TRBV5-1
CDR3 DNA: TGCGCCAGCAACCTGATGTTAGCGGGAGGGTTTGTAAGTGAGCAGTTCTTC; CDR3 protein: CASNLMLAGGFVSEQFF; D gene: TRBD2; J gene: TRBJ2-1; clone size: NA; V gene: TRBV5-1
CDR3 DNA: TGTGCCAGCTCGGGCGGGGGGGACTACGAGCAGTACTTC; CDR3 protein: CASSGGGDYEQYF; D gene: TRBD2; J gene: TRBJ2-7; clone size: NA; V gene: TRBV7-2
CDR3 DNA: TGTGCCAGTAGTCGGACAGGGCAGGGCTCCTACGAGCAGTACTTC; CDR3 protein: CASSRTGQGSYEQYF; D gene: TRBD1; J gene: TRBJ2-7; clone size: NA; V gene: TRBV19
CDR3 DNA: TGTGCCAGCAGCCCTCCTAGCGGGAGGGCCACCTACGAGCAGTACTTC; CDR3 protein: CASSPPSGRATYEQYF; D gene: TRBD2; J gene: TRBJ2-7; clone size: NA; V gene: TRBV9
CDR3 DNA: TGTGCCAGCAGCTCACCGACAGGGAGCCTCTTGGGCTACACCTTC; CDR3 protein: CASSSPTGSLLGYTF; D gene: TRBD1; J gene: TRBJ1-2; clone size: NA; V gene: TRBV7-9